These 18 T cell receptor beta chains were sequenced from one sample in a study of control samples from healthy donors and cancer patients. The data were produced by immunoSEQ multiplex PCR, yet TCRdb's version contains in-frame clones alone and is incomplete. This table has 150,000 to 200,000 clones, around 88% appearing once. Sequenced: blood. The source of these receptors is a woman younger than 45 in good health.

V is TRBV10-1 and J is TRBJ2-1; 10 bases match TRBD1. Germline CDR1 WNHNN, CDR2 SYGVQD (reference sequence). The ends lost 3 bases at V and 2 bases at J; junction bases unmatched: 10. The CDR3 is 18 residues long. In DNA form, the CDR3 reads TGCGCCAGCAGTGATCCGGGACAGGGGTTCGACGCCTACAATGAGCAGTTCTTC. Translation gives CASSDPGQGFDAYNEQFF.

The chain has TRBV29-1 and TRBJ1-3; D not certain. This CDR3 region has 13 residues. The germline gives CDR1 SQVTM, CDR2 ANQGSEA. With 6 bases removed from V and 0 bases from J, the gap between germline ends came to 9 bases. The CDR3 is CSVPSSSGNTIYF. In nucleotides, the CDR3 is TGCAGCGTACCGAGTAGCTCTGGAAACACCATATATTTT.

V usage is TRBV5-1 and J usage is TRBJ1-2; 9 bases fit TRBD1. V lost 1 base to trimming and J lost 2 bases; unmatched junction nucleotides: 18. This CDR3 region has 20 residues. CDR1 and CDR2 (germline): SGHRS, YFSETQ. The CDR3 loop reads CASSLRPDPHYRGPNYGYTF. DNA for the CDR3: TGCGCCAGCAGCTTGCGCCCCGATCCTCACTACAGGGGGCCAAACTATGGCTACACCTTC.

J is TRBJ2-1 and V is TRBV25-1, with TRBD2 as a possible D gene (6 bases). Between the trimmed V and J ends, which lost 4 bases and 8 bases, there was a span of 24 bases. CDR1 is MGHDK, CDR2 SYGVNS, per germline. CDR3 length: 17 amino acids. The CDR3 loop is CASSGGDRHKATHEQFF. The CDR3 nucleotides are TGTGCCAGCAGTGGGGGGGACCGTCACAAAGCTACTCATGAGCAGTTCTTC.

The V gene is TRBV5-5, the J gene TRBJ1-2; D is perhaps TRBD1 (5 bases). Germline CDR1 and CDR2: SGHKS and YYEKEE (reference sequence). This CDR3 has 14 residues. V was shortened by 6 bases and J by 0 bases, with 12 bases between the two germline ends. The CDR3, as DNA: TGTGCCAGCACCCTGACAGCCACTAACTATGGCTACACCTTC. The encoded protein is CASTLTATNYGYTF.

As to this clone: Other DNA variants within this sample encode the same CDR3. The chain carries TRBV5-1 and TRBJ2-5, with 8 bases aligning to TRBD1. The length of the CDR3 is 16 residues. J was trimmed by 1 base and V by 1 base; bases with no gene match: 6. CDR1 and CDR2 (germline): SGHRS, YFSETQ. As DNA, the CDR3 is TGCGCCAGCAGCTTGTCCTTAGGACAGGGCCAAGAGACCCAGTACTTC. Translated, it gives CASSLSLGQGQETQYF. Looking up the rest from reference TRBV5-1 and TRBJ2-5 gives the full variable domain: KAGVTQTPRYLIKTRGQQVTLSCSPISGHRSVSWYQQTPGQGLQFLFEYFSETQRNKGNFPGRFSGRQFSNSRSEMNVSTLELGDSALYLCASSLSLGQGQETQYFGPGTRLLVL.

The genes are TRBV12-3 or TRBV12-4 and TRBJ1-2; D is perhaps TRBD1 (5 bases). V lost 6 bases and J lost 6, with 14 bases in between. The CDR3 sequence is 13 residues long. The CDR3 loop reads CASRPTGFNGYTF. The CDR3 region has the DNA TGTGCCAGCAGGCCCACAGGTTTCAATGGCTACACCTTC.

The CDR3 loop reads CASTLIRKSGANVLTF. The DNA of the CDR3 is TGTGCCAGCACCCTGATAAGGAAATCTGGGGCCAACGTCCTGACTTTC. The chain uses TRBV5-6 and TRBJ2-6; D call uncertain. V was cut by 6 bases and J by 1 base, with 14 bases left in between. Germline V lookup: CDR1 SGHDT, CDR2 YYEEEE. The length of the CDR3 is 16 residues.

The V and J genes are TRBV18 and TRBJ1-1; 9 bases line up with TRBD1. The CDR3 spans 16 residues. V lost 2 bases to trimming and J lost 1 base; unmatched junction nucleotides: 5. Germline V gene lookup returns CDR1 KGHSH and CDR2 LQKENI. DNA of the CDR3: TGTGCCAGCTCACCAGGGGGACAGGGAGAGAACACTGAAGCTTTCTTT. It specifies CASSPGGQGENTEAFF.

The V call is TRBV4-2, the J call TRBJ1-1; no reliable D call. Trimming shortened V by 4 bases and J by 1 base, and 10 bases separated the two germline ends. The germline gives CDR1 LGHNA, CDR2 YNFKEQ. The CDR3 is 14 amino acids. CDR3 amino acids: CASSPNPGNTEAFF. CDR3 bases: TGTGCCAGCAGCCCGAACCCGGGGAACACTGAAGCTTTCTTT.

V is TRBV6-6 and J is TRBJ2-7; 9 bases fit TRBD1. The CDR3 sequence is 12 residues long. The germline CDR1 and CDR2 sequences are MNHNY and SVGAGI (reference sequence). Trimming removed 5 bases from V and 7 bases from J; junction bases left unmatched: 3. In nucleotides, the CDR3 is TGTGCCAGCAGTCGGGACAGGGAAGAGCAGTACGTC. Amino acid sequence: CASSRDREEQYV.

The chain combines TRBV11-2 with TRBJ2-7, with D hard to call. The CDR3 extends over 12 amino acids. From germline, CDR1 is SGHAT and CDR2 FQNNGV. V was clipped by 1 base and J by 6 bases, with 7 bases between them. CDR3 nucleotide sequence: TGTGCCAGCAGCTTAGTGCGGACCGAGCAGTACTTC. It yields the protein CASSLVRTEQYF.

The V call is TRBV19, the J call TRBJ1-2; D gene ambiguous. The length of the CDR3 is 14 residues. Trimming took 3 bases from V and 3 from J, leaving 11 bases between them. CDR1 is LNHDA, CDR2 SQIVND, per germline (reference sequence). CDR3 nucleotides: TGTGCCAGTAGTATTAGTCCGGGGTACTATGGCTACACCTTC. This encodes CASSISPGYYGYTF.

This CDR3 reads CASSPRGLANFSAGELFF. The DNA of the CDR3 is TGTGCCAGCAGTCCTAGAGGACTAGCAAACTTTAGCGCCGGGGAGCTGTTTTTT. J is TRBJ2-2 and V is TRBV6-7, with TRBD2 matching 8 bases. TRBV6-7 is marked as an open reading frame, function uncertain. This CDR3 spans 18 amino acids. The V gene end was trimmed by 5 bases and the J gene end by 6 bases; junction bases not matched to a gene: 17.

The rearrangement joins TRBV4-1 to TRBJ2-1; a possible D gene is TRBD1 (5 bases). V lost 3 bases to trimming and J lost 0 bases, with 15 bases between them. This CDR3 has 17 amino acids. In germline, CDR1 is MGHRA, CDR2 YSYEKL. CDR3 residues: CASSHPQGFSSYNEQFF. The CDR3, as DNA: TGCGCCAGCAGCCATCCTCAGGGCTTTAGCTCCTACAATGAGCAGTTCTTC.

This chain uses TRBV12-3 or TRBV12-4 with TRBJ1-4, with D possibly matching TRBD1 (5 bases). V gave up 5 bases and J gave up 16 bases, with 17 bases separating them. The CDR3 runs to 12 residues. Written as DNA, the CDR3 is TGTGCCAGCAGTCCGGGGACCCCGACCTCGTTTTTT. Translation: CASSPGTPTSFF.

V and J are TRBV4-1 and TRBJ1-1; D remains ambiguous. The CDR3 sequence is 12 residues long. V was pared by 2 bases and J by 7 bases, with 8 bases between. In germline, CDR1 is MGHRA, CDR2 YSYEKL. The CDR3 DNA reads TGCGCCAGCAGCCAACCCCCGGGTGAAGCTTTCTTT. Residues: CASSQPPGEAFF.

The rearrangement joins TRBV25-1 to TRBJ1-4, with D perhaps TRBD1 (5 bases). The CDR3 has 16 amino acids. CDR1 is MGHDK and CDR2 is SYGVNS in the germline V gene. With 0 bases removed from V and 8 bases from J, the gap between germline ends came to 16 bases. CDR3 in amino acids: CASSEYDEGIYEKLFF. The CDR3, as DNA: TGTGCCAGCAGTGAATATGACGAGGGGATATACGAAAAACTGTTTTTT.